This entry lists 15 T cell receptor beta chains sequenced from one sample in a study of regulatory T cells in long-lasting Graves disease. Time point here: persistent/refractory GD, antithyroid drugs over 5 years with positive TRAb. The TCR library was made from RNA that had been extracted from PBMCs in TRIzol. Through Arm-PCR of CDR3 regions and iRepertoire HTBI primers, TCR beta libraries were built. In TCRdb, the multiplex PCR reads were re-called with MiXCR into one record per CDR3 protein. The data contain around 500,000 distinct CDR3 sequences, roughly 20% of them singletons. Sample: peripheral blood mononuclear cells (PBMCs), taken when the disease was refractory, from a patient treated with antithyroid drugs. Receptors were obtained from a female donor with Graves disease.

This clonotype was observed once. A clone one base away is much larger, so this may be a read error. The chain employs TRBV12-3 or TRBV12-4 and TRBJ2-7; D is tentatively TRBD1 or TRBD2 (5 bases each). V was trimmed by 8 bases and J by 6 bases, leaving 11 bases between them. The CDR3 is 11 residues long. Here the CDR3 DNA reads TGTGCCAGCCGACATGGGACCGAGCAGTACTTC. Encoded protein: CASRHGTEQYF.

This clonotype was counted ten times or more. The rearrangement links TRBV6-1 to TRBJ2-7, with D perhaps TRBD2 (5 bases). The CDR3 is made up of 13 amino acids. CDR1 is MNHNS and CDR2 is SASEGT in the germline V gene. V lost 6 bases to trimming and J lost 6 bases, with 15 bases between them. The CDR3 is CASSPTPDSEQYF. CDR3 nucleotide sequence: TGTGCCAGCAGCCCCACCCCGGACTCCGAGCAGTACTTC.

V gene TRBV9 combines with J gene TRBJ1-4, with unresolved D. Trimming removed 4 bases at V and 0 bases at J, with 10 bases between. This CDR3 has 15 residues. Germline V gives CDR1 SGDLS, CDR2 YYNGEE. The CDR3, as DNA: TGTGCCAGCAGCCAATCGGGTGCAACTAATGAAAAACTGTTTTTT. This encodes CASSQSGATNEKLFF.

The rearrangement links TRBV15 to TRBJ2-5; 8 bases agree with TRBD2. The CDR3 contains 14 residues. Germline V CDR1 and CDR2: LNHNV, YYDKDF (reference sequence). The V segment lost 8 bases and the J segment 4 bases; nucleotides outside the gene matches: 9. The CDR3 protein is CATWPAGVGETQYF. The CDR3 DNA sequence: TGTGCCACCTGGCCAGCGGGAGTTGGAGAGACCCAGTACTTC.

The CDR3 DNA reads TGTGCCACCGGATATCCAGGGACCTCTAACTATGGCTACACCTTC. Its protein product is CATGYPGTSNYGYTF. The V and J genes are TRBV19 and TRBJ1-2, with D maybe TRBD1 (5 bases). CDR3 size: 15 residues. The germline gives CDR1 LNHDA, CDR2 SQIVND (reference sequence). Deletions cut 10 bases from V and 0 bases from J, with 18 bases between.

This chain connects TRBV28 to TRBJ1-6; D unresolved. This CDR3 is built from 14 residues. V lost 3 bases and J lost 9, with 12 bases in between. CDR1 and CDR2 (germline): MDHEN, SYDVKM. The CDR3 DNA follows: TGTGCCAGCAGTTTTAACAGATACTCTTCACCCCTCCACTTT. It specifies CASSFNRYSSPLHF.

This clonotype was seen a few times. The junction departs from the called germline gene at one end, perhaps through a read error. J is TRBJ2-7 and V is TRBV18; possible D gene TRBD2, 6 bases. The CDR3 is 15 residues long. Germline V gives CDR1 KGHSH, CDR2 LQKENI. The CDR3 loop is CASSPRRGGIQKMHF. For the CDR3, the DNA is TGTGCCAGCTCACCACGGCGAGGCGGGATTCAGAAGATGCACTTC.

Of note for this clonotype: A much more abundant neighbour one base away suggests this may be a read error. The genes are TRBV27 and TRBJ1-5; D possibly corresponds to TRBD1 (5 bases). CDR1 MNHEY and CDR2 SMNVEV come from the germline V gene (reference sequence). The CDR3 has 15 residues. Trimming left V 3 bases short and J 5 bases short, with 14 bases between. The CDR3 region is CASSLGPLADQPQHF. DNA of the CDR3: TGTGCCAGCAGTTTGGGGCCACTCGCCGATCAGCCCCAGCATTTT.

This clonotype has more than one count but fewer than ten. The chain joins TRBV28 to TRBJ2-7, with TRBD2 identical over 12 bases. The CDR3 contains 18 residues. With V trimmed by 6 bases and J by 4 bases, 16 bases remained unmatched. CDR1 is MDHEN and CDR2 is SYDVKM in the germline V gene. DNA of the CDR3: TGTGCCAGCAGCCTACTAGCGGGAGGCCTCAGAACCCAATACGAGCAGTACTTC. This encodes CASSLLAGGLRTQYEQYF.

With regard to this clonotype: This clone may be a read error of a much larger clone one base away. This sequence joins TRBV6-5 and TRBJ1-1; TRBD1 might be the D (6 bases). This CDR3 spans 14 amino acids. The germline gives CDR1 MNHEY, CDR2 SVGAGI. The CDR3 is CASSYGTLNTEASF. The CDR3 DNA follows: TGTGCCAGCAGTTACGGGACACTGAACACTGAAGCTTCCTTT.

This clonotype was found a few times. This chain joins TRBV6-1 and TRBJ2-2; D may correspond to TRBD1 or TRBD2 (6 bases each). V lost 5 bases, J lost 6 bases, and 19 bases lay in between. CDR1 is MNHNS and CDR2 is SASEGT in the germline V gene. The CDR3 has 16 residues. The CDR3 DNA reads TGTGCCAGCAGTAGGCCGGGGGCAGGGGCGCCCGGGGAGCTGTTTTTT. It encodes CASSRPGAGAPGELFF.

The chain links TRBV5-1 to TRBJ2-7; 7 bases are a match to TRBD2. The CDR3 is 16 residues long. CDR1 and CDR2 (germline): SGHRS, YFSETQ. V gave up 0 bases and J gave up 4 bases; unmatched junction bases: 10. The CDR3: CASSLGEGNHRYEQYF. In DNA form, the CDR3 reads TGCGCCAGCAGCTTGGGGGAGGGAAATCACCGGTACGAGCAGTACTTC.

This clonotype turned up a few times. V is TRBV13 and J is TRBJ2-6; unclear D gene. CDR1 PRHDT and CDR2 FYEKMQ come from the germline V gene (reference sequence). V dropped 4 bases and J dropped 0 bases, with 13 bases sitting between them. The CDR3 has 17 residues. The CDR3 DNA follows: TGTGCCAGCAGCTCCGAGGTCTTGGGCTCTGGGGCCAACGTCCTGACTTTC. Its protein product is CASSSEVLGSGANVLTF.

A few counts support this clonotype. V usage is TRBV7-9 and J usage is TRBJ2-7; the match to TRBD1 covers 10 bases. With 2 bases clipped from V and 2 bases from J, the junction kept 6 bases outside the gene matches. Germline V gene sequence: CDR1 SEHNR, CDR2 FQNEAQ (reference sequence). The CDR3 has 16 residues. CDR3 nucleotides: TGTGCCAGCAGCTTAACGACAGGGGGCTCAGCCTACGAGCAGTACTTC. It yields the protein CASSLTTGGSAYEQYF. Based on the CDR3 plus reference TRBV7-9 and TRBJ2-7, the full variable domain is DTGVSQNPRHKITKRGQNVTFRCDPISEHNRLYWYRQTLGQGPEFLTYFQNEAQLEKSRLLSDRFSAERPKGSFSTLEIQRTEQGDSAMYLCASSLTTGGSAYEQYFGPGTRLTVT.

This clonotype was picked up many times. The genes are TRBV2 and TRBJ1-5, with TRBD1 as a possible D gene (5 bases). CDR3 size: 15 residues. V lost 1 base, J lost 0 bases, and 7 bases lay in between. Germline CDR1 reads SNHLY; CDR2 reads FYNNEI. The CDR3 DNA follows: TGTGCCAGCAGTGAAGGACAGAATAGCAATCAGCCCCAGCATTTT. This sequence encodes CASSEGQNSNQPQHF.